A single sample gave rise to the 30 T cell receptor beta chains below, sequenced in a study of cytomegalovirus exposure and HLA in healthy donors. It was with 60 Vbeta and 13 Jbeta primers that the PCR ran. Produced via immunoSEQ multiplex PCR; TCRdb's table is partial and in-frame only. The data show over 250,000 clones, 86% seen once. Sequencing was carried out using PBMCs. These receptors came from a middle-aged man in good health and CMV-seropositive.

CDR3 DNA sequence: TGTGCCAGCAGCCTCAGGGGCGCTGGGTCTTACGAGCAGTACTTC. Its protein is CASSLRGAGSYEQYF. V gene TRBV5-4 combines with J gene TRBJ2-7, with D tentatively TRBD1 (6 bases). This CDR3 comprises 15 residues. Trimming stripped 4 bases from V and 4 bases from J, with 18 bases between. Looked up from germline, CDR1 is SGHNT and CDR2 is YYREEE (reference sequence). Using reference TRBV5-4 and TRBJ2-7 for the parts outside the CDR3, the full variable domain is ETGVTQSPTHLIKTRGQQVTLRCSSQSGHNTVSWYQQALGQGPQFIFQYYREEENGRGNFPPRFSGLQFPNYSSELNVNALELDDSALYLCASSLRGAGSYEQYFGPGTRLTVT.

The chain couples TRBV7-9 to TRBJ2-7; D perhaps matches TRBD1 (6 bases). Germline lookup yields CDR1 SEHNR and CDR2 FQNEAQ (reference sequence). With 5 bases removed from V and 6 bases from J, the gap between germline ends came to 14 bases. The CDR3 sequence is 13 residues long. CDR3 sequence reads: CASSARGGGEQYF. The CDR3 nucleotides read TGTGCCAGCAGCGCCAGGGGTGGAGGCGAGCAGTACTTC.

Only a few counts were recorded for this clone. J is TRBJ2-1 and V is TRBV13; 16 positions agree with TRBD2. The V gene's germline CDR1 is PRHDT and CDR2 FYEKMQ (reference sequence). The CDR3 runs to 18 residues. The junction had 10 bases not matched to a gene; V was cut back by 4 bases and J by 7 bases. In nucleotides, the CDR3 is TGTGCCAGCAGCTCGGGACTAGCGGGAGGGCCGGGAAGGAATGAGCAGTTCTTC. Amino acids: CASSSGLAGGPGRNEQFF.

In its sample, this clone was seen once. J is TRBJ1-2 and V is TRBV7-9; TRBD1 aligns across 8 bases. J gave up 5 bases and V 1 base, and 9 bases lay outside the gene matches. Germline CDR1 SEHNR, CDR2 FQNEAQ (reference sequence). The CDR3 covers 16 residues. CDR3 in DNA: TGTGCCAGCAGCTTAGGGACAGGGTCGGTAGAATATGGCTACACCTTC. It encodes CASSLGTGSVEYGYTF.

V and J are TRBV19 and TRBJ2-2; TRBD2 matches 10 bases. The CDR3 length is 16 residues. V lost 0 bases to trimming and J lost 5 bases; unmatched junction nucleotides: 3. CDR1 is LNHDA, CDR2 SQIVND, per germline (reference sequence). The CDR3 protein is CASSIEGLARTGELFF. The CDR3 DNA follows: TGTGCCAGTAGTATAGAGGGACTAGCGAGGACCGGGGAGCTGTTTTTT.

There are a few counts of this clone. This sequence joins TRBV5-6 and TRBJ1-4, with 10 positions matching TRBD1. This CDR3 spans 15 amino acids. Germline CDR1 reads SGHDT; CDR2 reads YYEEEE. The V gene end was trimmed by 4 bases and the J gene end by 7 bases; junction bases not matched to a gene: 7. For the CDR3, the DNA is TGTGCCAGCAGCCCGGGGACAGGGGAAGGTGAAAAACTGTTTTTT. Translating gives CASSPGTGEGEKLFF. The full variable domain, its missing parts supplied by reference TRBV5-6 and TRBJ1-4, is DAGVTQSPTHLIKTRGQQVTLRCSPKSGHDTVSWYQQALGQGPQFIFQYYEEEERQRGNFPDRFSGHQFPNYSSELNVNALLLGDSALYLCASSPGTGEGEKLFFGSGTQLSVL.

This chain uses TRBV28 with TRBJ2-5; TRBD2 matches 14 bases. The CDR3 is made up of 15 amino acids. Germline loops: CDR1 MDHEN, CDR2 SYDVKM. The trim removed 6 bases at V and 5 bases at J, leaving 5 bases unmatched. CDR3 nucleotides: TGTGCCAGCAGCCCGGGACTAGCGGGAGTGGAGACCCAGTACTTC. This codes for CASSPGLAGVETQYF.

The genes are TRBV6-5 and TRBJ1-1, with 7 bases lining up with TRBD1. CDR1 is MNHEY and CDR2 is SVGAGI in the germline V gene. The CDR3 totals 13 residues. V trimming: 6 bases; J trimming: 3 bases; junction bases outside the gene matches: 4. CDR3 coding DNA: TGTGCCAGCAGAACAGGGGTTGACACTGAAGCTTTCTTT. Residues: CASRTGVDTEAFF.

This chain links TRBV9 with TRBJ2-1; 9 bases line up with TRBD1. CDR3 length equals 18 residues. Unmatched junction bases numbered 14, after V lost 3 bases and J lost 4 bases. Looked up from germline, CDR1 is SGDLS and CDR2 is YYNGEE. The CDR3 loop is CASSAALNDRGDYNEQFF. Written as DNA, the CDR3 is TGTGCCAGCAGCGCCGCCCTAAACGACAGGGGGGATTACAATGAGCAGTTCTTC.

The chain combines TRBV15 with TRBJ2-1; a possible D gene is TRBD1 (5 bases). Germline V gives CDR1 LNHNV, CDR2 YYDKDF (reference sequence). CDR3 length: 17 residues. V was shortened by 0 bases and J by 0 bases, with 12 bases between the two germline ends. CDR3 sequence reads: CATSREGLVSSYNEQFF. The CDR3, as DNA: TGTGCCACCAGCAGAGAGGGGCTAGTGAGCTCCTACAATGAGCAGTTCTTC. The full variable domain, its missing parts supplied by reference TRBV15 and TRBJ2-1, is DAMVIQNPRYQVTQFGKPVTLSCSQTLNHNVMYWYQQKSSQAPKLLFHYYDKDFNNEADTPDNFQSRRPNTSFCFLDIRSPGLGDTAMYLCATSREGLVSSYNEQFFGPGTRLTVL.

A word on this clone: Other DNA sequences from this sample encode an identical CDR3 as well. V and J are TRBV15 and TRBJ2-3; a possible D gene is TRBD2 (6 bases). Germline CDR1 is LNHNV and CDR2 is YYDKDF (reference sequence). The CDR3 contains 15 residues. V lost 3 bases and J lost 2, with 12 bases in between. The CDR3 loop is CATSRTAGNTDTQYF. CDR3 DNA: TGTGCCACCAGCAGGACCGCGGGAAACACAGATACGCAGTATTTT. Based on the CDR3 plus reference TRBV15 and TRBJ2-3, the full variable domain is DAMVIQNPRYQVTQFGKPVTLSCSQTLNHNVMYWYQQKSSQAPKLLFHYYDKDFNNEADTPDNFQSRRPNTSFCFLDIRSPGLGDTAMYLCATSRTAGNTDTQYFGPGTRLTVL.

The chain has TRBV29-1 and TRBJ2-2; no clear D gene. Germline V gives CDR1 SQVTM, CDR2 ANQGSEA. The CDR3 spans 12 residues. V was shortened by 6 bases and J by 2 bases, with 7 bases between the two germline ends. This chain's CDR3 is CSVYRNTGELFF. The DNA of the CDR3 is TGCAGCGTATACAGAAACACCGGGGAGCTGTTTTTT.

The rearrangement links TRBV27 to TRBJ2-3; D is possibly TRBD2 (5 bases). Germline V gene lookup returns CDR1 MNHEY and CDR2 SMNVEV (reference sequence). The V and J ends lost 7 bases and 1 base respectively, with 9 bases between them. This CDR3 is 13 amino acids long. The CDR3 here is CASTPGGTDTQYF. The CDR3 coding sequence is TGTGCCAGCACCCCCGGGGGCACAGATACGCAGTATTTT.

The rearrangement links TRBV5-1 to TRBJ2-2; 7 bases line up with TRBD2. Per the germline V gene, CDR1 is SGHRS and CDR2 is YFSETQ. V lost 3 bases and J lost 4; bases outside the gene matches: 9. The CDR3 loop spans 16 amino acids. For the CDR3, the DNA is TGCGCCAGCAGCTCAGGGTCGGGCGGGGGCACCGGGGAGCTGTTTTTT. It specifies CASSSGSGGGTGELFF. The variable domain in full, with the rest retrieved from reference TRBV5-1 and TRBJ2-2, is KAGVTQTPRYLIKTRGQQVTLSCSPISGHRSVSWYQQTPGQGLQFLFEYFSETQRNKGNFPGRFSGRQFSNSRSEMNVSTLELGDSALYLCASSSGSGGGTGELFFGEGSRLTVL.

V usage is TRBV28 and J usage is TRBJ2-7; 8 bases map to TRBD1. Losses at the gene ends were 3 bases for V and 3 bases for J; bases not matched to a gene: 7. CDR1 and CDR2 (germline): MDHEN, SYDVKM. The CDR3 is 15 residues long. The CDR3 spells CASSFPGQANYEQYF. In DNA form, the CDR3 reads TGTGCCAGCAGTTTTCCGGGACAGGCCAACTACGAGCAGTACTTC.

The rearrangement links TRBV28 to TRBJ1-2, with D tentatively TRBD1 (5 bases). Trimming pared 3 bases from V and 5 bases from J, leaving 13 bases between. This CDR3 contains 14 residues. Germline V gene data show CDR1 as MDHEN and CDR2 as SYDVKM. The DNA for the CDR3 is TGTGCCAGCAGTTTCGGTGGGTCAGGGTATGGCTACACCTTC. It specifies CASSFGGSGYGYTF.

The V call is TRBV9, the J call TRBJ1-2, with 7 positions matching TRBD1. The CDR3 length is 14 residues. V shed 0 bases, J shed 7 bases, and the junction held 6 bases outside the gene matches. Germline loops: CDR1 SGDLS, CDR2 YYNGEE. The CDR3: CASSVVATGVGYTF. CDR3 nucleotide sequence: TGTGCCAGCAGCGTAGTGGCCACAGGGGTTGGCTACACCTTC.

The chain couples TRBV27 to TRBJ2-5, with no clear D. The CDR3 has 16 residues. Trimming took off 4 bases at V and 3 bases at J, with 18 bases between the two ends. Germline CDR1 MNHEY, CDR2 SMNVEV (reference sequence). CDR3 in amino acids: CASSSHFNPIKETQYF. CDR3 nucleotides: TGTGCCAGCAGTTCCCACTTCAATCCTATTAAAGAGACCCAGTACTTC.

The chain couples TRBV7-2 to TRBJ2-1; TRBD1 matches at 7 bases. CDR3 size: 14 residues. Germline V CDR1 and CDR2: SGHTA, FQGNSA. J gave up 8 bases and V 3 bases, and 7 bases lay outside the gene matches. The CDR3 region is CASSLLDRAHEQFF. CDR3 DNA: TGTGCCAGCAGCTTGCTCGACAGGGCCCATGAGCAGTTCTTC.

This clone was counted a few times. As DNA, the CDR3 is TGCGCCAGCAGCTTCGACGGGGATTCGGTCTACGAGCAGTACTTC. Residues: CASSFDGDSVYEQYF. The genes are TRBV5-1 and TRBJ2-7; maybe TRBD2 (5 bases). CDR1 and CDR2 (germline): SGHRS, YFSETQ. The V end lost 2 bases, the J end lost 3 bases, and 15 bases lay between the germline ends. This CDR3 has 15 amino acids.

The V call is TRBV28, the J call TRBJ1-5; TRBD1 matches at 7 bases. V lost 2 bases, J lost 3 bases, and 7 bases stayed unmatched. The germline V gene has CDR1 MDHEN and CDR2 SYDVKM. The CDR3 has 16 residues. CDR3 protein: CASSLPGTVYNQPQHF. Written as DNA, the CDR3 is TGTGCCAGCAGTTTACCTGGGACAGTTTACAATCAGCCCCAGCATTTT.

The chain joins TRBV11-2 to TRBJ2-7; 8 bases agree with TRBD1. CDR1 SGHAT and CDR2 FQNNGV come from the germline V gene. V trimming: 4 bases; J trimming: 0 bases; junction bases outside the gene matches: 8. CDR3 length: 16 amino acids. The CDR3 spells CASSSGQALYSYEQYF. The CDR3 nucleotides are TGTGCCAGCAGCTCGGGACAGGCGTTATACTCCTACGAGCAGTACTTC.

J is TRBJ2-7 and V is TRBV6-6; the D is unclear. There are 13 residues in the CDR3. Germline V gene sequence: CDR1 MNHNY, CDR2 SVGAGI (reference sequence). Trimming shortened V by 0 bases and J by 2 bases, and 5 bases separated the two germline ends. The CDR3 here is CASSYSVTYEQYF. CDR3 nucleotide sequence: TGTGCCAGCAGTTACTCTGTAACCTACGAGCAGTACTTC.

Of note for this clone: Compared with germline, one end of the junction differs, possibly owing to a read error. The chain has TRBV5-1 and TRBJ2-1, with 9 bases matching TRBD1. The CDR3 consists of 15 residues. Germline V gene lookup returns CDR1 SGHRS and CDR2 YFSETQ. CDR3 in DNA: TGCGTCAGCAGCACGGACAGGGGTTATTACAATGAGCAGTTCTTC. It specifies CVSSTDRGYYNEQFF.

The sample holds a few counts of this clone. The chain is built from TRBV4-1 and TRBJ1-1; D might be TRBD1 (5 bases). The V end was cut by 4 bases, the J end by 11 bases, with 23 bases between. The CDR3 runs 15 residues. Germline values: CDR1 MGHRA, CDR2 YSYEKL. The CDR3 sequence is CASSPAGRGAPLAFF. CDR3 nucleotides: TGCGCCAGCAGCCCAGCGGGGCGCGGGGCCCCATTGGCTTTCTTT.

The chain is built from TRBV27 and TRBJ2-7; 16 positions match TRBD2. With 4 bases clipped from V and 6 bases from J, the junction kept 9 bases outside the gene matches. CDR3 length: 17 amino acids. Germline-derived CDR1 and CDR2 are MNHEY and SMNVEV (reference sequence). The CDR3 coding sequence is TGTGCCAGCAGTTCCATGGGACTAGCGGGAGGGAGGGCCGAGCAGTACTTC. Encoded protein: CASSSMGLAGGRAEQYF.

The CDR3 bases are TGTGCCAGCAGCTTGGCGGGACAGGGGGCCTACGAGCAGTACTTC. Encoded protein: CASSLAGQGAYEQYF. The chain carries TRBV7-9 and TRBJ2-7, with 11 positions matching TRBD1. V trimming: 3 bases; J trimming: 2 bases; junction bases outside the gene matches: 3. The CDR3 spans 15 residues. CDR1 is SEHNR and CDR2 is FQNEAQ in the germline V gene (reference sequence).

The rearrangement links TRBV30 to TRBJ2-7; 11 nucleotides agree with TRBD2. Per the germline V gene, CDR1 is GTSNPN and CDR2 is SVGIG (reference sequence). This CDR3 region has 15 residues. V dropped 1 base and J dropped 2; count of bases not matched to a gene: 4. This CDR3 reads CAWSGLAGYAYEQYF. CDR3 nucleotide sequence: TGTGCCTGGAGTGGACTAGCGGGGTATGCCTACGAGCAGTACTTC.

As DNA, the CDR3 is TGTGCCAGCAGTTTAGCAGGGCCCAACGAGCAGTACTTC. Amino acid sequence: CASSLAGPNEQYF. The V call is TRBV28, the J call TRBJ2-7, with a weak D call TRBD1 (5 bases). In germline, CDR1 is MDHEN, CDR2 SYDVKM. V was pared by 2 bases and J by 5 bases, with 10 bases between. The CDR3 consists of 13 residues. Variable domain in full (rest from reference TRBV28 and TRBJ2-7): DVKVTQSSRYLVKRTGEKVFLECVQDMDHENMFWYRQDPGLGLRLIYFSYDVKMKEKGDIPEGYSVSREKKERFSLILESASTNQTSMYLCASSLAGPNEQYFGPGTRLTVT.

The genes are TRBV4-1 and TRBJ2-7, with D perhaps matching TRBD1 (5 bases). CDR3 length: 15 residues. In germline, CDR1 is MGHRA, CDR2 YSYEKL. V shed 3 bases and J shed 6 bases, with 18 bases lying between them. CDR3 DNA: TGCGCCAGCAGCCACACGGTTTCAGGGTTCGGCGAGCAGTACTTC. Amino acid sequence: CASSHTVSGFGEQYF.